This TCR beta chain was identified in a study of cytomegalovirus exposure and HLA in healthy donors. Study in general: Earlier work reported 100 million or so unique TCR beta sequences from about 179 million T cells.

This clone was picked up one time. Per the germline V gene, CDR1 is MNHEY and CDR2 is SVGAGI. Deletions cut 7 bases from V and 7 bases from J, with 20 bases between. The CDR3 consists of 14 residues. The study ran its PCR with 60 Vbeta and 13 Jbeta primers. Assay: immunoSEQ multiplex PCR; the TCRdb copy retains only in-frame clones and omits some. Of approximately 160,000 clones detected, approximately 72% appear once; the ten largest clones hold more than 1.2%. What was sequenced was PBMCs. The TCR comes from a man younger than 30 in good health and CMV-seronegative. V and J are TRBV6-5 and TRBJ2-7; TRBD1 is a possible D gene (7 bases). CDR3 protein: CASTIGAGGREQYF. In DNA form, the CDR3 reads TGTGCCAGCACCATAGGGGCAGGGGGGCGGGAGCAGTACTTC.